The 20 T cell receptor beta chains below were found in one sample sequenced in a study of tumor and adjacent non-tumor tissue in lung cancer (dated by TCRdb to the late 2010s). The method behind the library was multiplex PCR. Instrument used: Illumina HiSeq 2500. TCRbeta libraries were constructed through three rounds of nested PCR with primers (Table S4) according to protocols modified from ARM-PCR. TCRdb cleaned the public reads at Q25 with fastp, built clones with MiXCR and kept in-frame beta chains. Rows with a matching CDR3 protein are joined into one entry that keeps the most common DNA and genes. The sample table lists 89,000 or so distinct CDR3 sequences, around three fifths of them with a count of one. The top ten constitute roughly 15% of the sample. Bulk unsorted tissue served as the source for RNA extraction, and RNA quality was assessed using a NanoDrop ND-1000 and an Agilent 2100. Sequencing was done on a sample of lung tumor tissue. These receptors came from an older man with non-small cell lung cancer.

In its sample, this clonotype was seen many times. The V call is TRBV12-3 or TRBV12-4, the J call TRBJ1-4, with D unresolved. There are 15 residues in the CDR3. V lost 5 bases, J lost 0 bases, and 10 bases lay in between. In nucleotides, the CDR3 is TGTGCCAGCAGTGCGGACCTCCCAACTAATGAAAAACTGTTTTTT. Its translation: CASSADLPTNEKLFF.

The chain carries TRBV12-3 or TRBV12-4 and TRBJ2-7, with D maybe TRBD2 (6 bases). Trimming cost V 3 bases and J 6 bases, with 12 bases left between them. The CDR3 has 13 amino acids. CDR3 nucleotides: TGTGCCAGCAGTTTTGGGCTGGGAGGCGAGCAGTACTTC. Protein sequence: CASSFGLGGEQYF.

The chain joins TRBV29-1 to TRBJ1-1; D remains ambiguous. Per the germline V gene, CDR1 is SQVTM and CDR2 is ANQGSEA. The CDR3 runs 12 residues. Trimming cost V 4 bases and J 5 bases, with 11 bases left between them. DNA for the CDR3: TGCAGCGTTGCAATTCAGGCAACTGAAGCTTTCTTT. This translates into CSVAIQATEAFF.

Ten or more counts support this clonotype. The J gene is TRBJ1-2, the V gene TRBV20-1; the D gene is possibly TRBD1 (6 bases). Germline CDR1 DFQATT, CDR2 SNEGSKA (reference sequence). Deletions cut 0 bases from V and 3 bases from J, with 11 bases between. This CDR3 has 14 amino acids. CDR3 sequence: CSARDVQGYYGYTF. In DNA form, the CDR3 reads TGCAGTGCTAGAGACGTACAGGGCTACTATGGCTACACCTTC.

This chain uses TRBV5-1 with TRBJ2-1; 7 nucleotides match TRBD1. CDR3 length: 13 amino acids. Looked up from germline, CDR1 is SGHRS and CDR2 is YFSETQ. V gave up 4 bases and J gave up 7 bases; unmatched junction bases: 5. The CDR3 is CASSIRDRNEQFF. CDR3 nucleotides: TGCGCCAGCAGCATCCGGGACAGAAATGAGCAGTTCTTC.

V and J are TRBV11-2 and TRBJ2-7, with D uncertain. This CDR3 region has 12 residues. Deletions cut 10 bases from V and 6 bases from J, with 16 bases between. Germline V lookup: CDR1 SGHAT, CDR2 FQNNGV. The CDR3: CANTSPPCEQYF. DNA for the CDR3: TGTGCCAACACTTCACCCCCATGCGAGCAGTACTTC.

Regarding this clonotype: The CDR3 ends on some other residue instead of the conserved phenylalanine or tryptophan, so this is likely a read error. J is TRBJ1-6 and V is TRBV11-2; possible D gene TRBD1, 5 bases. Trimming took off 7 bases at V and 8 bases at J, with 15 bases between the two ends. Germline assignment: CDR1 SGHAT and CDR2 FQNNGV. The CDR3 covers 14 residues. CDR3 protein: CASTGADPHSPLHL. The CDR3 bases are TGTGCCAGCACCGGGGCCGACCCCCATTCACCCCTCCACTTA.

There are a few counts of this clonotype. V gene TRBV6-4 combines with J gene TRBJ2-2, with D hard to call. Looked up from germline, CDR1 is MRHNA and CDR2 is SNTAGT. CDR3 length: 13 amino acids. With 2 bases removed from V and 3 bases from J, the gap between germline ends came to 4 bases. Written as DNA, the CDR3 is TGTGCCAGCAGTGACCGGGACACCGGGGAGCTGTTTTTT. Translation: CASSDRDTGELFF.

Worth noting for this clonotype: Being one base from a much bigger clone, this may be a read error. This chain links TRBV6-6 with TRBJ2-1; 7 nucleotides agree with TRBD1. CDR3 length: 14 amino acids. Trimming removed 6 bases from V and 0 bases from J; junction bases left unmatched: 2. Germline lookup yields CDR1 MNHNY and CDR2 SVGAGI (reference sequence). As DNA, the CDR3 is TGTGCCAGCAGCTGGACAGGCTCCTACAATGAGCAGTTCTTC. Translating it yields CASSWTGSYNEQFF.

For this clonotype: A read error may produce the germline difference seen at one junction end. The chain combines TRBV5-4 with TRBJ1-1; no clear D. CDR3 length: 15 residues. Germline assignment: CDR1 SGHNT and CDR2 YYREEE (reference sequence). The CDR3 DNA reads TGTACCAGCAGCTTGGCTGGGATAGCAGGCACTGAAGCTTTCTTT. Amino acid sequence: CTSSLAGIAGTEAFF.

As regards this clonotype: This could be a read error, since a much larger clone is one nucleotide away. The CDR3 DNA follows: TGTGCCTGCAGCTTGGCAGGGGCTGGACAAAACATTCAGTACTTC. Translated: CACSLAGAGQNIQYF. The V and J genes are TRBV5-6 and TRBJ2-4, with D perhaps TRBD1 (6 bases). This CDR3 has 15 residues. Germline assignment: CDR1 SGHDT and CDR2 YYEEEE.

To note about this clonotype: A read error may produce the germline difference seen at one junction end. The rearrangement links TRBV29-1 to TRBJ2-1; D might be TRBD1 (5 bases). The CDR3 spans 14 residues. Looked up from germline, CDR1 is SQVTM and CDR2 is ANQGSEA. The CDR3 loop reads CSVPSDSSYKEQFF. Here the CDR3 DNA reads TGCAGCGTTCCTTCCGACAGCTCCTACAAAGAGCAGTTCTTC.

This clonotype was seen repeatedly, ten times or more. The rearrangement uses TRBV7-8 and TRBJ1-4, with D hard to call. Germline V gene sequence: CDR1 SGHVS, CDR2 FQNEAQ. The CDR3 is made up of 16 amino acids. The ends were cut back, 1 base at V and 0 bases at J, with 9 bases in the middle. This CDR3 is CASSLGVFATNEKLFF. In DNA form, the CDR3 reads TGTGCCAGCAGCTTAGGGGTTTTTGCAACTAATGAAAAACTGTTTTTT.

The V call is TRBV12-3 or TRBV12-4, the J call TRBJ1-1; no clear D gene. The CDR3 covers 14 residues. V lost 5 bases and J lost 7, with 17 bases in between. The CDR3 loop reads CASSDRGSFIEAFF. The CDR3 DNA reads TGTGCCAGCAGTGATCGAGGGAGCTTCATTGAAGCTTTCTTT.

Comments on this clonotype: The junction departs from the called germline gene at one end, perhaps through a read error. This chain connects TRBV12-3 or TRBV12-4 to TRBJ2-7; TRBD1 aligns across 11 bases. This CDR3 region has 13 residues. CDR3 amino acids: CAGSLGQGDEQYF. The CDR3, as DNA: TGTGCCGGCAGTTTGGGACAGGGGGACGAACAGTACTTC.

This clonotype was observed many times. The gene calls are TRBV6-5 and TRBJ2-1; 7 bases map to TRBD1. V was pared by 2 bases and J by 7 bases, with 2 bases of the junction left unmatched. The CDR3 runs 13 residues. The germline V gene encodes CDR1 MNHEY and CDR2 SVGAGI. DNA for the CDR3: TGTGCCAGCAGTTACGTACAGGGGAATGAGCAGTTCTTC. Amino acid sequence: CASSYVQGNEQFF.

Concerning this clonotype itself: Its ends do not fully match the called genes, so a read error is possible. This CDR3 is CASSLEHTNTEAFF. The DNA for the CDR3 is TGTGCCAGCAGTTTAGAACACACGAACACTGAAGCTTTCTTT. The V gene is TRBV11-1, the J gene TRBJ1-1; D uncertain. This CDR3 region has 14 residues. Germline-derived CDR1 and CDR2 are SGHAT and FQDESV (reference sequence).

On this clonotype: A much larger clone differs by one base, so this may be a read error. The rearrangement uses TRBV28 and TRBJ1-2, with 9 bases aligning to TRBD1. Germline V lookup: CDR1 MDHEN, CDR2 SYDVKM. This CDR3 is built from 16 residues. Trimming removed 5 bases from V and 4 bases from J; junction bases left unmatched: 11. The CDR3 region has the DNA TGTGCCAGCAGTCTCCTACAGGGGGCAAATAGCTATGGCTACACCTTC. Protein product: CASSLLQGANSYGYTF.

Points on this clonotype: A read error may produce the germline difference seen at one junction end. CDR3 in amino acids: CASSYGGYDNQHQHF. In DNA form, the CDR3 reads TGTGCCAGCAGTTACGGAGGGTACGACAATCAGCACCAGCATTTT. The chain has TRBV6-6 and TRBJ1-5; D gene uncertain. Germline V gene sequence: CDR1 MNHNY, CDR2 SVGAGI (reference sequence). This CDR3 has 15 amino acids.

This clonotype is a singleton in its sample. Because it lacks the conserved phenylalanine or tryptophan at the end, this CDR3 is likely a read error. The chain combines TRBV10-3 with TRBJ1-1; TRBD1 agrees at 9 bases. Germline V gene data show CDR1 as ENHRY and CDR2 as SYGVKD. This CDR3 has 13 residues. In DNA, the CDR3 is TGCGCCATCAGTACCGGGACAGGGAGTTCGGCTTTCATT. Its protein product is CAISTGTGSSAFI.